A single sample gave rise to the 10 T cell receptor beta chains below, sequenced in a study of shared clonotypes between healthy human individuals. The data were produced by immunoSEQ multiplex PCR, yet TCRdb's version contains in-frame clones alone and is incomplete. The sample lists 2.3 million or so clones, 85% to 95% occurring once. Sequenced: naive CD4+ T cells from PBMCs. Subset denoted: CD45RA+ positively selected. Receptors were obtained from a man aged 18 to 30 in good health. Some clones in this sample may be carry-over from other donors' samples.

J is TRBJ2-1 and V is TRBV28; 11 bases fit TRBD2. Germline-derived CDR1 and CDR2 are MDHEN and SYDVKM. This CDR3 contains 14 residues. The V and J ends lost 5 bases and 9 bases, in that order; junction bases with no gene match: 6. This chain's CDR3 is CASSISGRATEQFF. CDR3 bases: TGTGCCAGCAGTATTAGCGGGAGGGCCACTGAGCAGTTCTTC.

The gene calls are TRBV6-5 and TRBJ2-5, with 7 positions matching TRBD1. The CDR3 is made up of 13 amino acids. From germline, CDR1 is MNHEY and CDR2 SVGAGI. V was pared by 6 bases and J by 2 bases, with 3 bases of the junction left unmatched. The CDR3 DNA reads TGTGCCAGCAGCTGGGGACAGCAAGAGACCCAGTACTTC. Translation: CASSWGQQETQYF.

The rearrangement links TRBV19 to TRBJ2-1; D not resolved. Trimming cost V 1 base and J 0 bases, with 7 bases left between them. From germline, CDR1 is LNHDA and CDR2 SQIVND (reference sequence). The CDR3 is made up of 15 amino acids. CDR3 nucleotides: TGTGCCAGTAGTATAGTCCGCATCTCCTACAATGAGCAGTTCTTC. Residues: CASSIVRISYNEQFF.

This clone was picked up one time. This chain joins TRBV11-2 and TRBJ2-2; D call uncertain. Germline CDR1 SGHAT, CDR2 FQNNGV. Deletions cut 4 bases from V and 5 bases from J, with 2 bases between. The CDR3 is 11 residues long. CDR3 DNA sequence: TGTGCCAGCAGCTGGACCGGGGAGCTGTTTTTT. Its protein product is CASSWTGELFF. The full variable domain, rest sourced from reference TRBV11-2 and TRBJ2-2, is EAGVAQSPRYKIIEKRQSVAFWCNPISGHATLYWYQQILGQGPKLLIQFQNNGVVDDSQLPKDRFSAERLKGVDSTLKIQPAKLEDSAVYLCASSWTGELFFGEGSRLTVL.

The rearrangement links TRBV15 to TRBJ1-2; D gene unclear. V lost 4 bases to trimming and J lost 1 base, with 7 bases between them. The CDR3 contains 13 residues. Germline loops: CDR1 LNHNV, CDR2 YYDKDF (reference sequence). The CDR3, as DNA: TGTGCCACCAGCACGAGTGGTAACTATGGCTACACCTTC. This encodes CATSTSGNYGYTF.

This rearrangement joins TRBV28 to TRBJ1-2; 7 bases fit TRBD1. This CDR3 spans 13 amino acids. Germline CDR1 reads MDHEN; CDR2 reads SYDVKM. Trimming cost V 5 bases and J 9 bases; bases outside gene matches: 9. The CDR3 sequence is CASSEHRQGSYTF. The DNA for the CDR3 is TGTGCCAGCAGTGAACATCGACAGGGCAGCTACACCTTC.

The gene calls are TRBV10-3 and TRBJ1-5, with TRBD1 matching over 8 bases. V shed 3 bases and J 0 bases; nucleotides not matched to a gene: 4. The length of the CDR3 is 16 residues. In germline, CDR1 is ENHRY, CDR2 SYGVKD. CDR3 in amino acids: CAISDQGAGSNQPQHF. The CDR3 region has the DNA TGTGCCATCAGTGATCAGGGGGCAGGTAGCAATCAGCCCCAGCATTTT.

The CDR3 sequence is CASSSQVGRTYEQYF. The DNA of the CDR3 is TGTGCCAGCAGCTCTCAGGTGGGGCGCACCTACGAGCAGTACTTC. The gene calls are TRBV5-4 and TRBJ2-7; a possible D gene is TRBD1 (5 bases). There are 15 residues in the CDR3. V was clipped by 3 bases and J by 2 bases, with 15 bases between them. Germline V gene lookup returns CDR1 SGHNT and CDR2 YYREEE (reference sequence).

This clone was detected only once. J is TRBJ2-6 and V is TRBV5-6; D is undetermined. The CDR3 loop spans 18 amino acids. V shed 2 bases and J shed 0 bases, with 15 bases lying between them. Germline V gene sequence: CDR1 SGHDT, CDR2 YYEEEE. CDR3 in DNA: TGTGCCAGCAGCTTTCGGCAGGCGATCATCTCTGGGGCCAACGTCCTGACTTTC. The encoded protein is CASSFRQAIISGANVLTF.

V usage is TRBV7-2 and J usage is TRBJ1-2; 8 positions match TRBD1. Germline CDR1 reads SGHTA; CDR2 reads FQGNSA. This CDR3 is built from 15 residues. The V and J ends lost 5 bases and 6 bases, in that order; junction bases with no gene match: 11. The CDR3 nucleotides are TGTGCCAGCAGCCCCATCTCCAGGGGGCGGAATGGCTACACCTTC. Protein product: CASSPISRGRNGYTF.